This T cell receptor beta chain is from a study of blood T cell repertoires in COVID-19. Study background: The samples span acute and convalescent COVID-19 from the United States, Italy and Spain. In each case, the material was cDNA or gDNA derived from T cells, B-cell-depleted T cells, or PBMCs.

Authors' analysis steps: The authors estimated nucleated cell counts from reference gene primer amplification. Some clones are missing from TCRdb's copy, which holds only in-frame ones; the method was immunoSEQ multiplex PCR. D and trimming were read from the DNA, whereas the V and J calls and clone size are those reported in that table. The data hold 46,000 or so clones, with approximately 85% observed a single time. The Seattle patients joined while their infection was active and were tracked longitudinally afterward. Per the germline V gene, CDR1 is MDHEN and CDR2 is SYDVKM. This CDR3 spans 13 amino acids. Trimming left V 8 bases short and J 2 bases short, with 13 bases between.

The receptor was derived from a woman aged 80 or over with COVID-19, enrolled during active disease. This chain uses TRBV28 with TRBJ2-7; maybe TRBD1 (6 bases). Sequencing was performed on peripheral blood. CDR3 region: CASGGSATYEQYF. Written as DNA, the CDR3 is TGTGCCAGCGGGGGCAGCGCAACCTACGAGCAGTACTTC.